The clone carrying this T cell receptor (beta chain) was observed many times. The sample originates from a study of quantifying T cell responses using KT2 cells. Study summary: Reverse transcription used primers in the TCR alpha and beta constant regions. Estimated efficiency of the T4 ligation step was above 9% under optimum conditions.

This CDR3 has 16 residues. Trimming stripped 2 bases from V and 0 bases from J, with 13 bases between. The germline CDR1 and CDR2 sequences are SGHRS and YFSETQ. The sample is PBMC spiked with counted cells of clone KT2. Each cDNA got a UMI-containing oligo ligated at its 3' end. An equimolar mix of RC1.1 and RC1.2 primed the beta chain across TRBC1 and TRBC2. TCRdb used MiXCR to reprocess the UMI-ligation and nested PCR reads, holding one entry per CDR3 protein. The repertoire includes about 33,000 distinct CDR3 sequences, under 13% of them detected once, and 8% to 10% sits in the top ten. The clonotype originates from a human donor. The sequenced material came from PBMCs spiked with cells of the T cell clone KT2. The chain couples TRBV5-1 to TRBJ2-3; the D gene is possibly TRBD1 (6 bases). CDR3 protein: CASSFRQEPSTDTQYF. The CDR3 nucleotides are TGCGCCAGCAGCTTCCGACAGGAACCTAGCACAGATACGCAGTATTTT.